The present T cell receptor (beta chain) was sequenced within a study of CD8 T cells in ankylosing spondylitis (dated by TCRdb to the late 2010s). Study-wide context: T cell receptor beta repertoires were profiled in healthy donors and ankylosing spondylitis patients so that disease-linked TCR variants could be found. Peripheral blood was sampled, and synovial fluid was also collected from ankylosing spondylitis patients. The full study cohort comprised 25 or so ankylosing spondylitis patients and over a hundred healthy donors. Summary of the overall study and its limitations: Some TCR beta motif variants had previously been reported in synovial fluid and blood of reactive arthritis patients, which suggested common disease-initiation mechanisms. The disease-linked clones were reported as significantly enriched in matched synovial fluid samples from ankylosing spondylitis patients. Blood from ankylosing spondylitis patients appeared to be characterized by a TCR beta motif composed of about 8 highly homologous amino acid variants. In peripheral blood, the disease-linked clones were found at relatively low frequencies and had a CD8+ phenotype.

Sequencing used an Illumina HiSeq 2500. TCR beta libraries were prepared by quantitative 5'-RACE with molecular barcodes. Per the original workflow: A new computational method based on a probabilistic model of VDJ rearrangement was used to identify disease-linked TCR variants. TCRdb passed the public sequencing reads through fastp at Q25 and MiXCR, retaining productive beta sequences. Rows matching on CDR3 protein sequence are summarized as one entry with the most common DNA and genes. What appears here as the V and J calls and clone size reflects TCRdb's work, not the paper's. The sample has approximately 260,000 distinct CDR3 sequences on record, about a sixth of them singletons. About a third of the sample is in the top ten clones. There are 13 amino acids in the CDR3, from cysteine to phenylalanine inclusive. The kept DNA is CDR3 alone, 39 bases in frame from the first base. The V end loses 1 base and the J end loses 11 bases, and a stretch of 11 bases separates them. CDR1 and CDR2 are read off the germline V gene as SGHTA and FQGTGA.

There are a few counts of this clonotype. This receptor's antigen is unknown. The input lacks base qualities; no much larger clone sits a single base away. Recombination connected TRBV7-3 to TRBJ2-2; TRBD1 is a possible D gene, resting on 6 matching bases. This receptor was identified in a male donor with ankylosing spondylitis or in good health (not recorded which). Sequencing was done on a sample of blood, either unsorted or a sorted T cell fraction (not recorded which). The CDR3 is CASSLIGQNELFF. In nucleotide form, the sequence is TGTGCCAGCAGCTTAATCGGACAGAACGAGCTGTTTTTT.